A single sample gave rise to the 26 T cell receptor beta chains below, sequenced in a study of T-cell reconstitution after alpha-beta-depleted transplantation in children. Library preparation (for TCRbeta) was performed with unique molecular identifiers. Via MiXCR, TCRdb re-called the PCR reads, giving one row per CDR3 protein. The table includes a few hundred thousand distinct CDR3 sequences, around 15% detected once. Here the sequenced sample was PBMCs, mostly from graft donor cells, taken 360 days after TCRalphabeta/CD19-depleted stem cell transplant. Receptors originate from a boy under three years old who had a stem cell transplant for Wiskott-Aldrich syndrome, so the T cells may come from the graft donor.

The chain carries TRBV12-5 and TRBJ2-5, with TRBD2 matching 7 bases. The CDR3 sequence is 16 residues long. Germline CDR1 and CDR2: LGHNT and FRNRAP. J was trimmed by 1 base and V by 0 bases; bases with no gene match: 5. The chain's CDR3 is CASGLVQRGLQETQYF. CDR3 coding DNA: TGTGCTAGTGGTTTGGTCCAGCGGGGCCTCCAAGAGACCCAGTACTTC.

This clonotype occurred a few times. The genes are TRBV28 and TRBJ1-1, with D tentatively TRBD1 (6 bases). V lost 3 bases and J lost 0, with 14 bases in between. Germline CDR1 MDHEN, CDR2 SYDVKM. The CDR3 totals 16 residues. CDR3 DNA sequence: TGTGCCAGCAGTTTTAGGACAGTCCCCGTGAACACTGAAGCTTTCTTT. Protein product: CASSFRTVPVNTEAFF.

The CDR3 nucleotides are TGCGCCAGCAGCCAAAAGAGAATCCTAGCGGGGGTCGACGAGCAGTACTTC. This encodes CASSQKRILAGVDEQYF. This chain connects TRBV4-1 to TRBJ2-7; 10 nucleotides match TRBD2. Germline V lookup: CDR1 MGHRA, CDR2 YSYEKL. The length of the CDR3 is 17 residues. The V gene end was trimmed by 2 bases and the J gene end by 5 bases; junction bases not matched to a gene: 12.

The table lists this clonotype with a few counts. V is TRBV12-5 and J is TRBJ2-1; D possibly corresponds to TRBD2 (6 bases). The germline V gene has CDR1 LGHNT and CDR2 FRNRAP. The CDR3 is made up of 14 amino acids. The V gene lost 3 bases and the J gene lost 4 bases, with 10 bases spanning the gap. CDR3 DNA: TGTGCTAGTGGTTTAGGGACTCTTTACAATGAGCAGTTCTTC. Translated: CASGLGTLYNEQFF.

This clonotype has ten or more counts. This chain connects TRBV5-1 to TRBJ1-5; D not certain. Germline CDR1 reads SGHRS; CDR2 reads YFSETQ. The CDR3 covers 13 residues. Trimming stripped 5 bases from V and 1 base from J, with 7 bases between. The CDR3 is CASRVGSNQPQHF. CDR3 sequence (DNA): TGCGCCAGCAGGGTCGGGAGCAATCAGCCCCAGCATTTT.

This clonotype has just a few counts. The chain carries TRBV11-2 and TRBJ2-7; D possibly corresponds to TRBD1 (5 bases). V was clipped by 5 bases and J by 2 bases, with 10 bases between them. Germline CDR1 and CDR2: SGHAT and FQNNGV. CDR3 size: 13 residues. CDR3 bases: TGTGCCAGCAGCCCGGACATTGCCTACGAGCAGTACTTC. Protein: CASSPDIAYEQYF.

V usage is TRBV4-2 and J usage is TRBJ2-7, with 7 bases that match TRBD1. The germline CDR1 and CDR2 sequences are LGHNA and YNFKEQ. There are 16 residues in the CDR3. V lost 4 bases and J lost 0; bases outside the gene matches: 9. This CDR3 is CASSRHQGESSYEQYF. The CDR3 DNA is TGTGCCAGCAGCCGACACCAGGGGGAGAGCTCCTACGAGCAGTACTTC.

This chain uses TRBV19 with TRBJ1-5, with D perhaps matching TRBD1 (6 bases). V was shortened by 2 bases and J by 7 bases, with 9 bases between the two germline ends. CDR1 and CDR2 from the germline V gene are LNHDA and SQIVND (reference sequence). This CDR3 is 13 amino acids long. Here the CDR3 reads CASSINRDQPQHF. The CDR3 DNA reads TGTGCCAGTAGTATAAACAGGGACCAGCCCCAGCATTTT.

This clonotype was counted only a few times. The chain links TRBV7-2 to TRBJ2-5; a possible D gene is TRBD1 (6 bases). The V end lost 0 bases, the J end lost 4 bases, and 15 bases lay between the germline ends. In germline, CDR1 is SGHTA, CDR2 FQGNSA. CDR3 length: 16 residues. The CDR3 region has the DNA TGTGCCAGCAGCTTAGCGGGGGCTAGAATCCGAGAGACCCAGTACTTC. This translates into CASSLAGARIRETQYF.

This clonotype was seen more than once but under ten times. V and J are TRBV15 and TRBJ1-6; D is undetermined. The CDR3 consists of 14 residues. Germline CDR1 LNHNV, CDR2 YYDKDF (reference sequence). The ends were cut back, 0 bases at V and 10 bases at J, with 10 bases in the middle. In DNA form, the CDR3 reads TGTGCCACCAGCAGAGAGGCCCGGCGGTCACCCCTCCACTTT. Protein product: CATSREARRSPLHF.

This clonotype was detected a few times. The rearrangement uses TRBV6-1 and TRBJ2-5; TRBD2 is a possible D gene (7 bases). V lost 5 bases and J lost 5, with 18 bases in between. The CDR3 covers 15 residues. Germline V CDR1 and CDR2: MNHNS, SASEGT. For the CDR3, the DNA is TGTGCCAGCAGTCGACTAGCCCCTAGGGGGGAGACCCAGTACTTC. It yields the protein CASSRLAPRGETQYF.

This clonotype was detected ten times or more. The rearrangement uses TRBV3-1 and TRBJ1-2; 8 bases line up with TRBD1. This CDR3 has 18 residues. Germline V gene data show CDR1 as LGHDT and CDR2 as YNNKEL (reference sequence). V gave up 0 bases and J gave up 3 bases; unmatched junction bases: 12. The CDR3 protein is CASSQEGMTGVKDYGYTF. The CDR3 DNA sequence: TGTGCCAGCAGCCAAGAAGGGATGACAGGGGTAAAGGACTATGGCTACACCTTC.

This clonotype came up a few times. This chain joins TRBV15 and TRBJ2-7; maybe TRBD2 (6 bases). The CDR3 extends over 12 amino acids. The germline V gene has CDR1 LNHNV and CDR2 YYDKDF (reference sequence). Trimming took off 1 base at V and 6 bases at J, with 7 bases between the two ends. The CDR3 is CATSRGGVEQYF. CDR3 coding DNA: TGTGCCACCAGCAGAGGGGGGGTCGAGCAGTACTTC.

The rearrangement links TRBV24-1 to TRBJ2-2, with 12 nucleotides matching TRBD1. This CDR3 is built from 20 residues. After removal of 0 bases from V and 5 bases from J, the junction contained 12 bases not matched to a gene. Germline assignment: CDR1 KGHDR and CDR2 SFDVKD. CDR3 sequence reads: CATSDLPPGQGARRTGELFF. The CDR3 DNA reads TGTGCCACCAGTGATTTGCCTCCGGGACAGGGGGCGAGGAGGACCGGGGAGCTGTTTTTT.

This clonotype was seen more than once but under ten times. This chain joins TRBV20-1 and TRBJ2-4; D possibly corresponds to TRBD1 (6 bases). The CDR3 spans 15 residues. The germline V gene has CDR1 DFQATT and CDR2 SNEGSKA (reference sequence). V dropped 3 bases and J dropped 2 bases, with 14 bases sitting between them. CDR3 loop: CSARDSRGTKNIQYF. CDR3 bases: TGCAGTGCTAGGGACAGTAGGGGAACCAAAAACATTCAGTACTTC.

This clonotype has only a few counts. J is TRBJ2-1 and V is TRBV28; 7 positions agree with TRBD2. Germline lookup yields CDR1 MDHEN and CDR2 SYDVKM. The CDR3 loop spans 16 amino acids. V was clipped by 6 bases and J by 3 bases; unmatched bases: 11. The CDR3, as DNA: TGTGCCAGCAGGGGGACCGGGCGGGGGTTCTACAATGAGCAGTTCTTC. Translation: CASRGTGRGFYNEQFF.

The CDR3 region is CAISDPLDRTNTGELFF. The CDR3 DNA reads as TGTGCCATCAGTGACCCCCTTGACAGGACGAACACCGGGGAGCTGTTTTTT. The chain links TRBV10-3 to TRBJ2-2; D perhaps matches TRBD1 (6 bases). Germline-derived CDR1 and CDR2 are ENHRY and SYGVKD. The CDR3 is 17 amino acids. V was trimmed by 3 bases and J by 0 bases, leaving 14 bases between them.

This clonotype was seen a few times. The CDR3 here is CATSDLNRGRDTQYF. The CDR3 nucleotides are TGTGCCACCAGTGATTTGAACAGGGGCAGGGATACGCAGTATTTT. The gene calls are TRBV24-1 and TRBJ2-3; TRBD1 agrees at 7 bases. Germline CDR1 KGHDR, CDR2 SFDVKD. The CDR3 consists of 15 residues. V lost 0 bases to trimming and J lost 6 bases; unmatched junction nucleotides: 5.

This chain links TRBV10-3 with TRBJ2-7, with D unresolved. This CDR3 has 13 amino acids. The germline V gene encodes CDR1 ENHRY and CDR2 SYGVKD. Trimming cost V 3 bases and J 3 bases, with 9 bases left between them. The CDR3 here is CAISENKGYEQYF. CDR3 nucleotide sequence: TGTGCCATCAGTGAAAATAAGGGCTACGAGCAGTACTTC.

This clonotype has a handful of counts. The V and J genes are TRBV12-3 or TRBV12-4 and TRBJ1-1, with 10 nucleotides matching TRBD1. The CDR3 totals 13 residues. With 7 bases clipped from V and 5 bases from J, the junction kept 4 bases outside the gene matches. The CDR3 loop reads CASIKGQGTEAFF. In nucleotides, the CDR3 is TGTGCCAGCATTAAGGGACAGGGGACTGAAGCTTTCTTT.

As regards this clonotype: At one of its ends the junction is not consistent with the germline gene, which may arise from a read error. The chain recombines TRBV5-1 with TRBJ1-2; D is uncertain. Germline CDR1 reads SGHRS; CDR2 reads YFSETQ. The CDR3 loop spans 13 amino acids. DNA of the CDR3: TGCGCCAGCAGGTTGGACCGGGGCTATGGCTACACCTTC. This sequence encodes CASRLDRGYGYTF.

The chain is built from TRBV29-1 and TRBJ2-3; 8 nucleotides match TRBD2. V shed 3 bases and J 2 bases; nucleotides not matched to a gene: 4. Germline-derived CDR1 and CDR2 are SQVTM and ANQGSEA. This CDR3 is 14 amino acids long. The CDR3 region is CSVDGGRTTDTQYF. The CDR3 DNA is TGCAGCGTTGACGGCGGGAGGACCACAGATACGCAGTATTTT.

This clonotype has a handful of counts. J is TRBJ1-1 and V is TRBV20-1; 10 nucleotides match TRBD1. Germline values: CDR1 DFQATT, CDR2 SNEGSKA (reference sequence). The J segment lost 4 bases and the V segment lost 2 bases, leaving 10 bases of the junction unmatched. The CDR3 runs to 16 residues. CDR3 nucleotides: TGCAGTGCTAGACAAAGACAGGGGGCGCGGGTCACTGAAGCTTTCTTT. It translates to CSARQRQGARVTEAFF.

The V call is TRBV12-3 or TRBV12-4, the J call TRBJ2-2; 9 nucleotides agree with TRBD2. CDR3 length: 16 residues. Trimming took 1 base from V and 5 from J; bases not matched to a gene: 5. The CDR3 DNA reads as TGTGCCAGCAGTTTAGGCGGGGGGGCTGGGACCGGGGAGCTGTTTTTT. This codes for CASSLGGGAGTGELFF.

The CDR3 coding sequence is TGCGCCAGCAGACCACAGGGCGCGAACACCGGGGAGCTGTTTTTT. This codes for CASRPQGANTGELFF. The chain has TRBV4-1 and TRBJ2-2, with D perhaps matching TRBD1 (6 bases). Germline V gene lookup returns CDR1 MGHRA and CDR2 YSYEKL. The ends were cut back, 6 bases at V and 0 bases at J, with 11 bases in the middle. This CDR3 is 15 amino acids long.

V and J are TRBV27 and TRBJ2-1, with TRBD1 identical over 10 bases. In germline, CDR1 is MNHEY, CDR2 SMNVEV (reference sequence). The CDR3 totals 14 residues. V lost 7 bases to trimming and J lost 7 bases; unmatched junction nucleotides: 7. CDR3: CASNRQGAKNEQFF. The CDR3 coding sequence is TGTGCCAGCAATCGACAGGGGGCCAAGAATGAGCAGTTCTTC.